This T cell receptor (beta chain) is from a study of T cells in Graves' hyperthyroidism and ophthalmopathy. Overall study results and limits: Most clonotypes that expanded in the thyroid above 0.001 also showed up in blood.

Hyperthyroidism in the patients, aged 18 to 65, was newly diagnosed and under 2 months in duration. What was amplified from RNA transcripts were TCR beta CDR3 regions. With the HTBI primer set, the TCR CDR3 went through a first round of RT-PCR. TCRdb re-called the multiplex PCR reads with MiXCR, one entry per CDR3 protein. Of about 350,000 distinct CDR3 sequences listed, roughly 13% were seen once; the top ten hold 20% to 25%. This clonotype was seen a few times. Its antigen is unidentified. Germline CDR1 reads SEHNR; CDR2 reads FQNEAQ (reference sequence). The CDR3 spans 15 residues. Trimming removed 4 bases from V and 8 bases from J, with 18 bases in between.

The chain has TRBV7-9 and TRBJ2-1; D uncertain. Sequenced input: blood. The source of this sequence is a woman aged 30 to 39 with Graves' hyperthyroidism. The CDR3 DNA follows: TGTGCCAGCAGCTCCTCCCGGGTGCAGGTGGATGAGCAGTTCTTC. Protein: CASSSSRVQVDEQFF.